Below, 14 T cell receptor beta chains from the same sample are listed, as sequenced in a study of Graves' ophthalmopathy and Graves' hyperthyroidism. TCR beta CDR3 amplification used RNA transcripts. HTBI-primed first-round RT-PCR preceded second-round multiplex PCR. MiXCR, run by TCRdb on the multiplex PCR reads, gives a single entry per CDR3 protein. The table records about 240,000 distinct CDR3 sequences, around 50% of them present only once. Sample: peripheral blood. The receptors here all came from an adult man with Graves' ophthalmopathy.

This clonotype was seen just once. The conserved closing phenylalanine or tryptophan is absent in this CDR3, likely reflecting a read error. The DNA for the CDR3 is TGTGCCAGCAGCTTGGGACGGACCCTCAATCAGCCCCAGCATTCT. Amino acid sequence: CASSLGRTLNQPQHS. This sequence joins TRBV7-6 and TRBJ1-5, with TRBD1 as a possible D gene (5 bases). V was clipped by 3 bases and J by 3 bases, with 12 bases between them. The length of the CDR3 is 15 residues. Germline V gene sequence: CDR1 SGHVS, CDR2 FNYEAQ.

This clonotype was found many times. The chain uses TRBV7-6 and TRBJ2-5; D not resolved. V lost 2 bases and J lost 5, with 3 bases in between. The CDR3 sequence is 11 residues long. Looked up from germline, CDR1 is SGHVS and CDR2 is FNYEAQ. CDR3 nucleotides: TGTGCCAGCAGCTTAACGGAGACCCAGTACTTC. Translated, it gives CASSLTETQYF.

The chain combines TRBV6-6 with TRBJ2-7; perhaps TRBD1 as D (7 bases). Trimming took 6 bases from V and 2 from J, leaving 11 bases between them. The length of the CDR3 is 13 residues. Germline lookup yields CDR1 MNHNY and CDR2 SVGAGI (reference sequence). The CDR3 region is CASRRDSPYEQYF. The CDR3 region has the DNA TGTGCCAGCAGGCGGGACAGCCCCTACGAGCAGTACTTC.

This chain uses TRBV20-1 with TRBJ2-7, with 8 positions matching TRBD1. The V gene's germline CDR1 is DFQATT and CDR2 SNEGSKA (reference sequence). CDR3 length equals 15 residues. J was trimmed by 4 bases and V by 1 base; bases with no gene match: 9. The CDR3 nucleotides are TGCAGTGCTAGAGGCCGGGGACAGGCTAGTTACGAGCAGTACTTC. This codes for CSARGRGQASYEQYF.

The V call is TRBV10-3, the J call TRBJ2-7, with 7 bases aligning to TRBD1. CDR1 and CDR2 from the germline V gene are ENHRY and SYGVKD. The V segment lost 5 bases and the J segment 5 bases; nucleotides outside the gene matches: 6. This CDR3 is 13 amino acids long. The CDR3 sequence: CAISPQGQDEQYF. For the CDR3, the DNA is TGTGCCATCAGTCCACAGGGGCAGGACGAGCAGTACTTC.

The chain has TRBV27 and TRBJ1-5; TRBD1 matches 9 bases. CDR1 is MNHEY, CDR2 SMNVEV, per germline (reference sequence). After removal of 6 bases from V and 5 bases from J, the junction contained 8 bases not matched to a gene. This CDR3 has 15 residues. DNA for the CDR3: TGTGCCAGCAGGGTGGACAGGGGCCCACATCAGCCCCAGCATTTT. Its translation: CASRVDRGPHQPQHF.

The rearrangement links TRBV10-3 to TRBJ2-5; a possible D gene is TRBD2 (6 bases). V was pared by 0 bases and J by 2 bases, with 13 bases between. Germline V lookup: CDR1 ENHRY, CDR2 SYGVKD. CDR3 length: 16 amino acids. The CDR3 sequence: CAISESPGSGQETQYF. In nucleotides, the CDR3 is TGTGCCATCAGTGAGTCGCCCGGGAGTGGTCAAGAGACCCAGTACTTC.

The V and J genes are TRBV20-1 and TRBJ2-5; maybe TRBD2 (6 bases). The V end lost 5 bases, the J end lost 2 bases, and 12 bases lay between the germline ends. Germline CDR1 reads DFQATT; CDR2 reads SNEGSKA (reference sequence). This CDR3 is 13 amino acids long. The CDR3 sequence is CSADRGLQETQYF. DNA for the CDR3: TGCAGTGCTGATCGGGGGTTACAAGAGACCCAGTACTTC.

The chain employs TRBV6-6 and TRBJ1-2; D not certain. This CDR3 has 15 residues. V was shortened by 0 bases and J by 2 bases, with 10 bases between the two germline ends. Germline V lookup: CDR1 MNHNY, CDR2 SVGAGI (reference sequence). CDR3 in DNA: TGTGCCAGCAGTTACTCTGCAGGCGACAACTATGGCTACACCTTC. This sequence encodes CASSYSAGDNYGYTF.

Here the CDR3 reads CASISGTSGRLGEQYF. The CDR3 DNA sequence: TGTGCCAGCATTTCCGGGACTAGCGGGAGGTTGGGTGAGCAGTACTTC. The V call is TRBV25-1, the J call TRBJ2-7, with TRBD2 matching over 15 bases. From germline, CDR1 is MGHDK and CDR2 SYGVNS. Trimming cost V 7 bases and J 7 bases; bases outside gene matches: 11. The CDR3 sequence is 16 residues long.

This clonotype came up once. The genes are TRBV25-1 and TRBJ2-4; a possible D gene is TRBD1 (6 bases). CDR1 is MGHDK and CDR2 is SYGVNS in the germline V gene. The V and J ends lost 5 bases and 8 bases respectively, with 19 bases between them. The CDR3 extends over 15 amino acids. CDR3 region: CASSSLQGIGDIQYF. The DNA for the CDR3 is TGTGCCAGCAGTAGCCTACAGGGTATCGGGGACATTCAGTACTTC.

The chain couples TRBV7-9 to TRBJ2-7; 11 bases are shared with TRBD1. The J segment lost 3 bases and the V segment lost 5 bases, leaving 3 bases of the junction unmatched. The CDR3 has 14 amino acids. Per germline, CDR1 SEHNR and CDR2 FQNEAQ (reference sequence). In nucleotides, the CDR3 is TGTGCCAGCAGCGGACAGGGGGCGCGCTACGAGCAGTACTTC. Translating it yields CASSGQGARYEQYF. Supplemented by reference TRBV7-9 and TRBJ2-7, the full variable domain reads DTGVSQNPRHKITKRGQNVTFRCDPISEHNRLYWYRQTLGQGPEFLTYFQNEAQLEKSRLLSDRFSAERPKGSFSTLEIQRTEQGDSAMYLCASSGQGARYEQYFGPGTRLTVT.

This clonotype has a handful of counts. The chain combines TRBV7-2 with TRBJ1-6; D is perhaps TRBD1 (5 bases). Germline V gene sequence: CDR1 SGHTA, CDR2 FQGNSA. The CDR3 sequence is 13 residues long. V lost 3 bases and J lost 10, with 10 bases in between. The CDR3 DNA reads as TGTGCCAGCAGCTTTACAGGTCAATCACCCCTCCACTTT. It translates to CASSFTGQSPLHF.

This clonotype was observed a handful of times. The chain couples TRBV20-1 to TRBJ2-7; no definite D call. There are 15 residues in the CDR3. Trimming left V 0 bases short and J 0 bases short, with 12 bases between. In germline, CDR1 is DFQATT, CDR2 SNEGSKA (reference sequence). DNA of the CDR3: TGCAGTGCTAGAGACGGCGGCTGGGCCTCCTACGAGCAGTACTTC. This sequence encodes CSARDGGWASYEQYF.